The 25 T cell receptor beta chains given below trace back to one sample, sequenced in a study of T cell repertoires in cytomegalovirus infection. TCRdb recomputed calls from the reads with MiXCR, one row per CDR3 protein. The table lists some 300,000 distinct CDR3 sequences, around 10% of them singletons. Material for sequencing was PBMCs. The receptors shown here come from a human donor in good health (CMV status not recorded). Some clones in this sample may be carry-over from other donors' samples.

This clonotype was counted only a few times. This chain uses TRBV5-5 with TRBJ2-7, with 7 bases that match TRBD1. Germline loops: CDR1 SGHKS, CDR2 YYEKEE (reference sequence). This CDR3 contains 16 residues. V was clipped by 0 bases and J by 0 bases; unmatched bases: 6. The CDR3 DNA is TGTGCCAGCAGCTTGGCACAGACAGGGTTCTCCTACGAGCAGTACTTC. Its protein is CASSLAQTGFSYEQYF.

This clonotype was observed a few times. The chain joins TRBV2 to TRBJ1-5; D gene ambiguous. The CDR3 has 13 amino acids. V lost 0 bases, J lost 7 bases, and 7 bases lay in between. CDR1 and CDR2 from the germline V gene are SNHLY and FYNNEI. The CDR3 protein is CASSEALRQPQHF. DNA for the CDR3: TGTGCCAGCAGTGAAGCGCTTCGACAGCCCCAGCATTTT.

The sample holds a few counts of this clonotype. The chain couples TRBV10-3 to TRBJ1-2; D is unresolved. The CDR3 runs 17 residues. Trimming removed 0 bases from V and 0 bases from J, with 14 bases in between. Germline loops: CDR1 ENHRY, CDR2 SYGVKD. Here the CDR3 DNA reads TGTGCCATCAGTGAGTCTTTAAAGGGAAGACCTAACTATGGCTACACCTTC. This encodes CAISESLKGRPNYGYTF.

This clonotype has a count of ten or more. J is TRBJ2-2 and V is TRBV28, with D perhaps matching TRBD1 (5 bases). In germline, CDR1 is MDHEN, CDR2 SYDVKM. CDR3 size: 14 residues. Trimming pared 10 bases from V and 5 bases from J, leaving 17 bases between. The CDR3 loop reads CATRGFLGTGELFF. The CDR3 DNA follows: TGTGCCACTAGGGGCTTTTTGGGGACCGGGGAGCTGTTTTTT. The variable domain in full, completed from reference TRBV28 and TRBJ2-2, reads DVKVTQSSRYLVKRTGEKVFLECVQDMDHENMFWYRQDPGLGLRLIYFSYDVKMKEKGDIPEGYSVSREKKERFSLILESASTNQTSMYLCATRGFLGTGELFFGEGSRLTVL.

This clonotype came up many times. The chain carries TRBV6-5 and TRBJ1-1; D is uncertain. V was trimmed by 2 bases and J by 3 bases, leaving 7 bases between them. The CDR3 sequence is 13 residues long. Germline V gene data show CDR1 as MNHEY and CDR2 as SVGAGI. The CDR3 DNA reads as TGTGCCAGCAGTTACGGAGGACACACTGAAGCTTTCTTT. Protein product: CASSYGGHTEAFF.

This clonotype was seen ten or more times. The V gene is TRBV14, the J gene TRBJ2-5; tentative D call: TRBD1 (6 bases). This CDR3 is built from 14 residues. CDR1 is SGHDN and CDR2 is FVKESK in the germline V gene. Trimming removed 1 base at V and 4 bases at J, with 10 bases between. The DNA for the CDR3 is TGTGCCAGCAGCCAAGTCAGGGGAGTAGAGACCCAGTACTTC. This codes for CASSQVRGVETQYF.

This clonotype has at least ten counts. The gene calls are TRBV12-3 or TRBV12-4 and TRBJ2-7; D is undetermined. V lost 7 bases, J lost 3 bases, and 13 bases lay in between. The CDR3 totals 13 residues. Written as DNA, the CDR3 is TGTGCCAGCACCCATGGGTTCGACTACGAGCAGTACTTC. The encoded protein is CASTHGFDYEQYF.

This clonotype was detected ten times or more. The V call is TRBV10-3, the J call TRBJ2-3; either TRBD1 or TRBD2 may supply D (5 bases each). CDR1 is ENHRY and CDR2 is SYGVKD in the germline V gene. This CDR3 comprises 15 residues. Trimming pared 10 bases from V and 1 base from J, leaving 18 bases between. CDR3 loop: CATEPTTGRTDTQYF. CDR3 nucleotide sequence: TGTGCCACCGAACCTACAACGGGGCGCACAGATACGCAGTATTTT.

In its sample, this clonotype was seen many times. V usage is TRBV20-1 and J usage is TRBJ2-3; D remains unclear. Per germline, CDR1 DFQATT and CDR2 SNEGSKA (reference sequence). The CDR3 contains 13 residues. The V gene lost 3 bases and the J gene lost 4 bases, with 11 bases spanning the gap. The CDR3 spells CSASPPRADTQYF. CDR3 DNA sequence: TGCAGTGCTAGCCCCCCCCGGGCAGATACGCAGTATTTT.

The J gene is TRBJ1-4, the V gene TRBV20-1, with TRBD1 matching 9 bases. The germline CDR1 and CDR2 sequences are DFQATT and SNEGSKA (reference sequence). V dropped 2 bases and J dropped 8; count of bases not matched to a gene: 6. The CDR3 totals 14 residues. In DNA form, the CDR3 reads TGCAGTGCTAGACGGACAGGGGAGAAAGAAAAACTGTTTTTT. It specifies CSARRTGEKEKLFF.

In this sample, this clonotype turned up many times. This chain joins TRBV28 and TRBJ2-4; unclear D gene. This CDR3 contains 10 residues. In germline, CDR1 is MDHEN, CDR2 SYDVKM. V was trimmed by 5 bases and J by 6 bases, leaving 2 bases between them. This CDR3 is CASSGNIQYF. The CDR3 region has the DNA TGTGCCAGCAGTGGAAACATTCAGTACTTC.

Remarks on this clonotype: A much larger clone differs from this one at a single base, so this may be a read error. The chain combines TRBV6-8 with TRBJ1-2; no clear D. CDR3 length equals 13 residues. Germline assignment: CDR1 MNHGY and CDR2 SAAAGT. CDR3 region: CDSSYPDSDGYTF. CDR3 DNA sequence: TGTGACAGCAGTTATCCGGACTCGGATGGCTACACCTTC.

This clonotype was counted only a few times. As DNA, the CDR3 is TGTGCCGAAAAGGGAGGAGCCTTAAGCACAGATACGCAGTATTTT. This translates into CAEKGGALSTDTQYF. This chain links TRBV2 with TRBJ2-3; TRBD2 might be the D (6 bases). Trimming took off 11 bases at V and 0 bases at J, with 18 bases between the two ends. Per the germline V gene, CDR1 is SNHLY and CDR2 is FYNNEI. This CDR3 region has 15 residues.

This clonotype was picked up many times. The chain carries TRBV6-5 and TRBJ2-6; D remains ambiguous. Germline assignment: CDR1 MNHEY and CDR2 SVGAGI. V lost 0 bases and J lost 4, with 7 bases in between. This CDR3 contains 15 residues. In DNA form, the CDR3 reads TGTGCCAGCAGTTACTCTGGCCCCGGGGCCAACGTCCTGACTTTC. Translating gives CASSYSGPGANVLTF.

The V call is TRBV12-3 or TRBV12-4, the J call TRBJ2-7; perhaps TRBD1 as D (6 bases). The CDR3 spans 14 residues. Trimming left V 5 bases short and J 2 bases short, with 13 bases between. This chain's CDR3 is CASSPQGSPYEQYV. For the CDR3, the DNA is TGTGCCAGCAGTCCCCAGGGGAGTCCCTACGAGCAGTACGTC.

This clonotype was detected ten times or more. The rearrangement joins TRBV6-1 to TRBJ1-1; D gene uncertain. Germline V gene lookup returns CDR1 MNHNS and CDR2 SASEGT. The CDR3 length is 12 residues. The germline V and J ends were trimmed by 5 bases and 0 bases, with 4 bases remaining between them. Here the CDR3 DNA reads TGTGCCAGCAGTATGGTGAACACTGAAGCTTTCTTT. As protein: CASSMVNTEAFF.

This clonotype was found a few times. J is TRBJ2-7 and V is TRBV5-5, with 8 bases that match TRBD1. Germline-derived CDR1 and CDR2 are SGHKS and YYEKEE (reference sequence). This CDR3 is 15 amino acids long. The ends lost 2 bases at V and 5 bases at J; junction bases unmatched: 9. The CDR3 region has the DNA TGTGCCAGCAGCTTCTCCCCGGACAGGGTGGACGAGCAGTACTTC. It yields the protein CASSFSPDRVDEQYF.

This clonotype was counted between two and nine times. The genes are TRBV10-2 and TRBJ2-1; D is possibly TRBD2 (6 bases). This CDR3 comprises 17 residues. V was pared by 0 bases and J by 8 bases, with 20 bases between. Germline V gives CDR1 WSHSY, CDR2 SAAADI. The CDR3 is CASSESRAKWGDDEQFF. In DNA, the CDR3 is TGCGCCAGCAGTGAGTCGAGAGCTAAGTGGGGGGATGATGAGCAGTTCTTC.

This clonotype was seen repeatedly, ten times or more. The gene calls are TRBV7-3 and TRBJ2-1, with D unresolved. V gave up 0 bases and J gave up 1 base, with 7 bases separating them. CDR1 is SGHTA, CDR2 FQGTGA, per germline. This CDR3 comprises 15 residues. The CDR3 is CASSLTPYSYNEQFF. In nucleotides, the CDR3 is TGTGCCAGCAGCTTAACCCCCTATTCCTACAATGAGCAGTTCTTC.

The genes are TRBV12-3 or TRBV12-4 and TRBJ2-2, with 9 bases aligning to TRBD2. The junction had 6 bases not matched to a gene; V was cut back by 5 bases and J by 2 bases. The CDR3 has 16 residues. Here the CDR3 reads CASSPRLAANTGELFF. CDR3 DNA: TGTGCCAGCAGTCCCCGACTAGCGGCAAACACCGGGGAGCTGTTTTTT.

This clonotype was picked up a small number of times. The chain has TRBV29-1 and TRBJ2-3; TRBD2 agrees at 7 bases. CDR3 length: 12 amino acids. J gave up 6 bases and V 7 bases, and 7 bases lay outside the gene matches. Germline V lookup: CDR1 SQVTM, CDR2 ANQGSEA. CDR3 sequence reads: CSGGGLVDTQYF. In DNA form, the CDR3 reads TGCAGCGGGGGAGGACTAGTGGATACGCAGTATTTT.

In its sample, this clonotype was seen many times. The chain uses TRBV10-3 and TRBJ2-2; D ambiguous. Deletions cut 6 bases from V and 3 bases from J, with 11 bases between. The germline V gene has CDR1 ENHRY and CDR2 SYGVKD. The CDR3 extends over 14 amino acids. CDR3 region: CAISDDTYTGELFF. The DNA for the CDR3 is TGTGCCATCAGCGACGACACGTACACCGGGGAGCTGTTTTTT.

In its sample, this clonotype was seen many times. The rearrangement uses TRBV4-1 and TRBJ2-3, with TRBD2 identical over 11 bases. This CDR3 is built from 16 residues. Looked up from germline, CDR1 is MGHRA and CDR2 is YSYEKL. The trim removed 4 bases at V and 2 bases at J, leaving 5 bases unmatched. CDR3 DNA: TGCGCCAGCAGCCGCCAACTAGCGGGGGACACAGATACGCAGTATTTT. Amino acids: CASSRQLAGDTDTQYF.

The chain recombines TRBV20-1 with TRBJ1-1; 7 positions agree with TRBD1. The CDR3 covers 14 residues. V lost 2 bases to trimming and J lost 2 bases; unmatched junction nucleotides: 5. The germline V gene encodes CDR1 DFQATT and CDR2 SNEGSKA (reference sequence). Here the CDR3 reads CSARRGHSNTEAFF. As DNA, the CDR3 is TGCAGTGCTAGAAGGGGGCACTCTAACACTGAAGCTTTCTTT.

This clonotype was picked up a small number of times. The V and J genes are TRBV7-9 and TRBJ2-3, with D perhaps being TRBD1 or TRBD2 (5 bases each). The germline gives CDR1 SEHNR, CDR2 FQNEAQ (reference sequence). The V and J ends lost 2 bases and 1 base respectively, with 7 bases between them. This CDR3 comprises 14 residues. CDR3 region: CASSLRDRTDTQYF. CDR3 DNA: TGTGCCAGCAGCTTAAGGGACCGCACAGATACGCAGTATTTT. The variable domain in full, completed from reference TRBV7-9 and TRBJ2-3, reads DTGVSQNPRHKITKRGQNVTFRCDPISEHNRLYWYRQTLGQGPEFLTYFQNEAQLEKSRLLSDRFSAERPKGSFSTLEIQRTEQGDSAMYLCASSLRDRTDTQYFGPGTRLTVL.